This is a list of T cell receptor beta chains from one sample in a study of lymphopenia after photon versus proton radiotherapy. Sequencing was performed with immunoSEQ multiplex PCR; in TCRdb, only in-frame clones are kept and a portion is missing. This table has 15,000 to 20,000 clones, 75% to 90% appearing once. The sequencing here drew on peripheral blood, taken from a patient treated with proton-based radiotherapy. These receptors all stem from a woman aged 60-75 years with cholangiocarcinoma. Some clones in this sample may be carry-over from other donors' samples. Both conserved end residues are part of each CDR3. Fields, in order: clone size, V gene, D gene, J gene, CDR3 DNA, CDR3 protein. D genes are given only for firm matches. The listing skips clone size in some rows; elsewhere it reads once, few, many or a size class.

size: NA; V: TRBV11-2; D: NA; J: TRBJ1-1; DNA: TGTGCCAGCAGCTTATTGAACACTGAAGCTTTCTTT; CDR3: CASSLLNTEAFF
size: few; V: TRBV2; D: TRBD1; J: TRBJ2-7; DNA: TGTGCCAGCAGACCCTCGACAGGGGGCGAATCCTACGAGCAGTACTTC; CDR3: CASRPSTGGESYEQYF
size: NA; V: TRBV4-1; D: NA; J: TRBJ2-5; DNA: TGCGCCAGCAGCCACCATCAGGCGGCGGGACTCCAAGAGACCCAGTACTTC; CDR3: CASSHHQAAGLQETQYF
size: NA; V: TRBV2; D: NA; J: TRBJ2-4; DNA: TGTGCCAGCCGTACTCCCAGTAATGCCAAAAACATTCAGTACTTC; CDR3: CASRTPSNAKNIQYF
size: once; V: TRBV6-5; D: NA; J: TRBJ1-5; DNA: TGTGCCAGCAGGAGGGAGAGCAATCAGCCCCAGCATTTT; CDR3: CASRRESNQPQHF
size: once; V: TRBV28; D: NA; J: TRBJ2-1; DNA: TGTGCCAGCAGTTCGTTTTCTGCTCCAGCGGCACAAGATGAGCAGTTCTTC; CDR3: CASSSFSAPAAQDEQFF
size: NA; V: TRBV11-2; D: TRBD1; J: TRBJ2-7; DNA: TGTGCCAGCAGGAAAGGACAGGGCGCCTACGAGCAGTACTTC; CDR3: CASRKGQGAYEQYF
size: NA; V: TRBV11-2; D: NA; J: TRBJ2-1; DNA: TGTGCCAGCAGCTTAGTCTGGGATGAGCAGTTCTTC; CDR3: CASSLVWDEQFF
size: NA; V: TRBV4-1; D: NA; J: TRBJ2-7; DNA: TGCGCCAGCAGCCCCCCCGGGGGTTCCTACGAGCAGTACTTC; CDR3: CASSPPGGSYEQYF
size: NA; V: TRBV4-2; D: NA; J: TRBJ2-3; DNA: TGTGCCAGCAGCCAAGCAGATACGCAGTATTTT; CDR3: CASSQADTQYF
size: NA; V: TRBV7-9; D: NA; J: TRBJ1-2; DNA: TGTGCCAGCAGCTTAAGCCAGGAGATCGGCTACACCTTC; CDR3: CASSLSQEIGYTF
size: NA; V: TRBV19; D: NA; J: TRBJ1-2; DNA: TGTGCCAGCAATAAGGACAGCAACTATGGCTACACCTTC; CDR3: CASNKDSNYGYTF
size: NA; V: TRBV5-1; D: TRBD2; J: TRBJ2-5; DNA: TGCGCCAGCAGCCGGCGGGGGGAGAGAGTGGGAGGGCAAGAGACCCAGTACTTC; CDR3: CASSRRGERVGGQETQYF
size: once; V: TRBV5-6; D: NA; J: TRBJ2-7; DNA: TGTGCCAGCAGCGCCGCCGGGACGCCGGAGGCCTACGAGCAGTACTTC; CDR3: CASSAAGTPEAYEQYF
size: NA; V: TRBV19; D: NA; J: TRBJ1-5; DNA: TGTGCCAGTACCCAGCGGACAGTTAGCAATCAGCCCCAGCATTTT; CDR3: CASTQRTVSNQPQHF
size: NA; V: TRBV18; D: TRBD2; J: TRBJ2-5; DNA: TGTGCCAGCTCATTGACTAGCGGGCAAGAGACCCAGTACTTC; CDR3: CASSLTSGQETQYF
size: NA; V: TRBV19; D: TRBD1; J: TRBJ2-1; DNA: TGTGCCAGTAGTATAGGGGGACAGGGGAGGAATGAGCAGTTCTTC; CDR3: CASSIGGQGRNEQFF
size: NA; V: TRBV19; D: NA; J: TRBJ2-5; DNA: TGTGCCAGTAGTATAGGTCGTCAAGAGACCCAGTACTTC; CDR3: CASSIGRQETQYF
size: NA; V: TRBV7-2; D: TRBD2; J: TRBJ2-7; DNA: TGTGCCAGCAGCTTAGCCAGCGGGGGGGCCCGCGAGCAGTACTTC; CDR3: CASSLASGGAREQYF
size: NA; V: TRBV18; D: TRBD2; J: TRBJ2-3; DNA: TGTGCCAGCTCACCACGAGTAGCGGGAGGTATCGGCACAGATACGCAGTATTTT; CDR3: CASSPRVAGGIGTDTQYF
size: NA; V: TRBV7-9; D: TRBD2; J: TRBJ2-7; DNA: TGTGCCAGCACGGGGCTAGCGGGTTTCTACGAGCAGTACTTC; CDR3: CASTGLAGFYEQYF
size: NA; V: TRBV9; D: NA; J: TRBJ2-3; DNA: TGTGCCAGCAGCCCGGACTTCCAAACGCAGTATTTT; CDR3: CASSPDFQTQYF
size: NA; V: TRBV6-5; D: NA; J: TRBJ1-1; DNA: TGTGCCAGCAGTTACTCGAATGGGGGCTGGAACACTGAAGCTTTCTTT; CDR3: CASSYSNGGWNTEAFF
size: NA; V: TRBV28; D: NA; J: TRBJ2-7; DNA: TGTGCCAGCAGCCCGGCGGGCCTCATGGGGTGGGAGCAGTACTTC; CDR3: CASSPAGLMGWEQYF
size: NA; V: TRBV5-5; D: TRBD1; J: TRBJ1-5; DNA: TGTGCCAGCAGCTTGGTGACAGGGGCCCAGCCCCAGCATTTT; CDR3: CASSLVTGAQPQHF
size: NA; V: TRBV18; D: NA; J: TRBJ2-2; DNA: TGTGCCAGCTCACCAGGGCAGGTCGGGAACACCGGGGAGCTGTTTTTT; CDR3: CASSPGQVGNTGELFF
size: NA; V: TRBV16; D: TRBD1; J: TRBJ1-5; DNA: TGTGCCAGCAGCCCCGGACAGGGGCGTCAGCCCCAGCATTTT; CDR3: CASSPGQGRQPQHF
size: few; V: TRBV2; D: NA; J: TRBJ1-5; DNA: TGTGCCAGCAGTGAATGGGGCAGCCATCAGCCCCAGCATTTT; CDR3: CASSEWGSHQPQHF
size: medium-sized; V: TRBV27; D: NA; J: TRBJ1-2; DNA: TGTGCCAGCATCGGGGCTCTCGGCTACACCTTC; CDR3: CASIGALGYTF
size: once; V: TRBV7-8; D: TRBD2; J: TRBJ2-7; DNA: TGTGCCAGCAGCACCGGACTAGCGCGCGAGCAGTACTTC; CDR3: CASSTGLAREQYF
size: NA; V: TRBV6-1; D: TRBD1; J: TRBJ2-7; DNA: TGTGCCAGCAGTGGTGGACAGGCCCGCGAGCAGTACTTC; CDR3: CASSGGQAREQYF
size: NA; V: TRBV2; D: TRBD2; J: TRBJ2-7; DNA: TGTGCCAGCACCCGTGGGGAAAGCGGGAGGGCCGGCGAGCAGTACTTC; CDR3: CASTRGESGRAGEQYF
size: NA; V: TRBV5-1; D: TRBD1; J: TRBJ2-3; DNA: TGCGCCAGCAGCTTAGGGACAGGGCCCACAGATACGCAGTATTTT; CDR3: CASSLGTGPTDTQYF
size: NA; V: TRBV6-5; D: NA; J: TRBJ2-7; DNA: TGTGCCAGCAGATGGGGGGTTGACTACGAGCAGTACTTC; CDR3: CASRWGVDYEQYF
size: few; V: TRBV6-4; D: TRBD1; J: TRBJ2-3; DNA: TGTGCCAGCAGTGACGGACAGGGGGCCACAGATACGCAGTATTTT; CDR3: CASSDGQGATDTQYF
size: NA; V: TRBV5-8; D: NA; J: TRBJ1-4; DNA: TGTGCCAGCAGTTATGCCTGGGGAGCGGCTAATGAAAAACTGTTTTTT; CDR3: CASSYAWGAANEKLFF
size: NA; V: TRBV19; D: TRBD1; J: TRBJ2-5; DNA: TGTGCCAGTAGCCGGGACAGACAACAAGAGACCCAGTACTTC; CDR3: CASSRDRQQETQYF
size: NA; V: TRBV2; D: TRBD1; J: TRBJ1-1; DNA: TGTGCCAGCAGTGAAAGGTATAACAGGGGCGCCTTCTTT; CDR3: CASSERYNRGAFF
size: once; V: TRBV18; D: NA; J: TRBJ1-1; DNA: TGTGCCAGCTCACCCCAGGGTGCGGGACCTGAAGCTTTCTTT; CDR3: CASSPQGAGPEAFF
size: NA; V: TRBV9; D: TRBD2; J: TRBJ2-1; DNA: TGTGCCAGCAGCCTGAGCGGGACTAGCGGGGTCTATGAGCAGTTCTTC; CDR3: CASSLSGTSGVYEQFF
size: once; V: TRBV2; D: NA; J: TRBJ1-5; DNA: TGTGCCAGCACGGAGGGAGTTGGGGGCTGGGATAGCAATCAGCCCCAGCATTTT; CDR3: CASTEGVGGWDSNQPQHF
size: NA; V: TRBV5-4; D: TRBD1; J: TRBJ1-1; DNA: TGTGCCAGCAGGGTGGGACAGGGCAGAAACACTGAAGCTTTCTTT; CDR3: CASRVGQGRNTEAFF
size: once; V: TRBV11-2; D: TRBD1; J: TRBJ2-3; DNA: TGTGCCAGCAGCTTTATCTTCGGGGGACAGGGCTCAGATACGCAGTATTTT; CDR3: CASSFIFGGQGSDTQYF
size: NA; V: TRBV19; D: NA; J: TRBJ1-5; DNA: TGTGCCAGTACGGGCAGGGACAATCAGCCCCAGCATTTT; CDR3: CASTGRDNQPQHF
size: NA; V: TRBV11-2; D: TRBD1; J: TRBJ2-2; DNA: TGTGCCAGCAGCATCCCTGGGGCAGGGGGCACCGGGGAGCTGTTTTTT; CDR3: CASSIPGAGGTGELFF
size: NA; V: TRBV7-2; D: TRBD2; J: TRBJ2-3; DNA: TGTGCCAGCAGCTCGCCGAGTAGCGGGACTAGCACAGATACGCAGTATTTT; CDR3: CASSSPSSGTSTDTQYF
size: NA; V: TRBV4-1; D: NA; J: TRBJ1-2; DNA: TGCGCCAGCAGCCATCGGGATCCGGGGGCGAGGAACTATGGCTACACCTTC; CDR3: CASSHRDPGARNYGYTF
size: NA; V: TRBV15; D: TRBD2; J: TRBJ2-3; DNA: TGTGCCACCAGCAGAGATCTACTAGCGGGGGTTGGTGTCGGAGGGTTTCCAGATACGCAGTATTTT; CDR3: CATSRDLLAGVGVGGFPDTQYF
size: NA; V: TRBV18; D: NA; J: TRBJ1-4; DNA: TGTGCCAGCTCACCCGGGGCGAATGATGAAAAACTGTTTTTT; CDR3: CASSPGANDEKLFF
size: once; V: TRBV11-2; D: NA; J: TRBJ2-7; DNA: TGTGCCAGCAGCTCCTATCGTCAGGCCGACTACGAGCAGTACTTC; CDR3: CASSSYRQADYEQYF
size: NA; V: TRBV19; D: NA; J: TRBJ2-3; DNA: TGTGCCAGTAGGGTGCAGGGGCAGGTCAGCACAGATACGCAGTATTTT; CDR3: CASRVQGQVSTDTQYF
size: NA; V: TRBV4-1; D: NA; J: TRBJ1-1; DNA: TGCGCCAGCAGCCAAGATTCAGGCAACACTGAAGCTTTCTTT; CDR3: CASSQDSGNTEAFF
size: NA; V: TRBV27; D: NA; J: TRBJ2-7; DNA: TGTGCCAGCAGAGCCATGGGGAGCAGCGGAGGAAGCTCCTACGAGCAGTACTTC; CDR3: CASRAMGSSGGSSYEQYF
size: NA; V: TRBV2; D: NA; J: TRBJ2-7; DNA: TGTGCCAGCCTCGAAGGTCCCTCCTACGAGCAGTACTTC; CDR3: CASLEGPSYEQYF
size: few; V: TRBV6-1; D: NA; J: TRBJ1-2; DNA: TGTGCCAGCAGTGAAGAATGGGGGAACTATGGCTACACCTTC; CDR3: CASSEEWGNYGYTF
size: NA; V: TRBV7-6; D: NA; J: TRBJ1-1; DNA: TGTGCCAGCAGCTTTGGGGGGGACTCCACTGAAGCTTTCTTT; CDR3: CASSFGGDSTEAFF
size: NA; V: TRBV2; D: TRBD2; J: TRBJ2-3; DNA: TGTGCCAGCTCACGATTGACTAGCGGGACACGCACAGATACGCAGTATTTT; CDR3: CASSRLTSGTRTDTQYF